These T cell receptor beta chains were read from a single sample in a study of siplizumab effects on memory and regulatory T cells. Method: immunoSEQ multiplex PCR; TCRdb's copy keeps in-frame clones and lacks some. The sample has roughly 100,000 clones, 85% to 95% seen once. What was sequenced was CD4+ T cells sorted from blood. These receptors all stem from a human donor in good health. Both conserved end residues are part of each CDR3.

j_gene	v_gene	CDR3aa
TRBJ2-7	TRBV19	CASRSSGTVTYEQYF
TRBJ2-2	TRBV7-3	CASSAGQGVELFF
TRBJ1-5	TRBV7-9	CASSLAGNSNQPQHF
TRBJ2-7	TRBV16	CASSHGPSGRDEQYF
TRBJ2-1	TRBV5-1	CASRPAGLAGVNEQFF
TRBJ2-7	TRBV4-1	CASSQELGEQYF
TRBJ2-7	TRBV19	CASSELAGGSYEQYF
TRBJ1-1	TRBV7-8	CASSRTENTEAFF
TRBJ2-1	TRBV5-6	CASSFRVAEHYNEQFF
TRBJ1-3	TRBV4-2	CASSPSALSGNTIYF
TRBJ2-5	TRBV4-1	CASSQEVAGQQETQYF
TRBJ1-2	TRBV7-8	CASSLGQGYSF
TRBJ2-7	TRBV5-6	CASRLGQGFYEQYF
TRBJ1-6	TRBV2	CASSRDRNSPLHF
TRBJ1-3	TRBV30	CAWSILTGTAGGNTIYF
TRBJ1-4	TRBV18	CASSRTSQATNEKLFF
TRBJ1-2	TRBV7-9	CASSPNPGQGAIFGGYTF
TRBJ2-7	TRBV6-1	CASSRTVYEQYF
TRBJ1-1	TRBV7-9	CASSPRPNTEAFF
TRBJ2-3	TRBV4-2	CASSRDTDTQYF
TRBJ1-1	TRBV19	CASSPRGIGAEAFF
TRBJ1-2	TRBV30	CAQNTVKGYGYTF
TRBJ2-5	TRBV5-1	CASSLTSGGPEETQYF
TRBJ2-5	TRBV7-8	CASSLLGAGGVETQYF
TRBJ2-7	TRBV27	CASSLKQGVPSYEQYF
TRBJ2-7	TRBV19	CASSTGRAGEQYF
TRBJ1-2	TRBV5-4	CASSLGAGTYGYTF
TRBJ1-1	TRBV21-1	CASSGTTLGHLEDTEAFF
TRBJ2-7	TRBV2	CASRANPDSYEQYF
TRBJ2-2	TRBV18	CASTRQGSTGELFF
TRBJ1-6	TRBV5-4	CASSLERGRNSPLHF
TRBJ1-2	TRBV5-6	CASSSDYRDGYTF